The clone carrying this T cell receptor beta chain was seen a few times. This entry comes from a study of cytomegalovirus exposure and HLA in healthy donors. Looking at the study overall: In a later analysis, it was reported that the roughly 130 validation repertoires had been produced on the same platform as the 666 repertoires belonging to the first cohort.

V gave up 5 bases and J gave up 5 bases; unmatched junction bases: 11. The CDR3 is 19 residues long. Profiled with immunoSEQ multiplex PCR; TCRdb holds only in-frame clones, not every one. The table has fewer than 250,000 clones, more than 75% seen once. The donors were part of the roughly 110-subject validation cohort, which stood apart from the approximately 640-subject first cohort. The sequenced sample consisted of PBMCs. The clonotype comes from a man aged 18 to 29 in good health and CMV-seronegative. The chain uses TRBV6-7 and TRBJ2-2; 16 bases match TRBD2. TRBV6-7 is noted as an ORF with a role that remains uncertain. Here the CDR3 DNA reads TGTGCCAGCAGTGACGATAAGGGGACTAGCGGGAGGGATACCGGGGAGCTGTTTTTT. This translates into CASSDDKGTSGRDTGELFF.